This T cell receptor (beta chain) is drawn from a study of radiotherapy plus CTLA-4 blockade in lung cancer. The table came from immunoSEQ multiplex PCR; TCRdb's copy has only in-frame clones and leaves some out. Altogether 50,000 to 65,000 clones are present, less than 85% being singletons, with the ten largest covering 16%. CDR1 and CDR2 (germline): SGHRS, YFSETQ. Trimming at V came to 4 bases and at J to 4 bases, leaving 2 bases not matched to a gene. The CDR3 runs 14 residues. This sample comprised peripheral blood, obtained from a patient treated with radiotherapy plus ipilimumab. The receptor comes from a human donor with non-small cell lung cancer who had a complete response to radiotherapy plus ipilimumab. The rearrangement uses TRBV5-1 and TRBJ1-5, with 10 bases lining up with TRBD1. CDR3 DNA: TGCGCCAGCAGCCCGGGACAGGGGAATCAGCCCCAGCATTTT. Amino acids: CASSPGQGNQPQHF.